This TCR beta chain appears in the sequencing data of a study of technical replicates of blood from a handful of donors. Generated by immunoSEQ multiplex PCR, the TCRdb table keeps only in-frame clones and is missing some. In the table there are about 73,000 clones, 93% of which are singletons. The length of the CDR3 is 15 residues. Germline V lookup: CDR1 MGHDK, CDR2 SYGVNS. Trimming took 6 bases from V and 5 from J; bases not matched to a gene: 9. The sequencing sample was made of T cells isolated from PBMCs. This sequence was found in a human donor in good health. The chain carries TRBV25-1 and TRBJ2-5, with 10 nucleotides matching TRBD1. CDR3 nucleotide sequence: TGTGCCAGCAGCTCTCGACAGGGGGCGAGGGAGACCCAGTACTTC. It is translated as CASSSRQGARETQYF.